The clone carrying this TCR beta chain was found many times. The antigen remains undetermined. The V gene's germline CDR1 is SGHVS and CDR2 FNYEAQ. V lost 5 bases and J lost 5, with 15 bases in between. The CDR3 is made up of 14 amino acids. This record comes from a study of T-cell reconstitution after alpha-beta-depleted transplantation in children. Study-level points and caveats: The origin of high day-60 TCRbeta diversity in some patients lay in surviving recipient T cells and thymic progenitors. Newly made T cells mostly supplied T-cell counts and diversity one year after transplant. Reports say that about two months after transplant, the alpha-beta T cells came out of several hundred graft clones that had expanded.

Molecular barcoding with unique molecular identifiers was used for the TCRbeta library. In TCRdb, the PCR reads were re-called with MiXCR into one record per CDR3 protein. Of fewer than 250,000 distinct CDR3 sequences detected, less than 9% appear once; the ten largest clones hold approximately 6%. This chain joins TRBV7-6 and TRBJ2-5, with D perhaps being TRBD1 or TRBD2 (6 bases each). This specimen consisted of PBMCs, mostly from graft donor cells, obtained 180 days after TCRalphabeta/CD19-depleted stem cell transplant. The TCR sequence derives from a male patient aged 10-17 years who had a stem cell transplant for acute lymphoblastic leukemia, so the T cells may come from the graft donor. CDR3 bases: TGTGCCAGCAGCCGGGGGTGGGGGGCTGAGACCCAGTACTTC. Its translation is CASSRGWGAETQYF.